Below are 13 T cell receptor beta chains sequenced from a single sample in a study of blood T cell repertoires in COVID-19 (dated by TCRdb to 2019 to 2021). Libraries were made using the immunoSEQ multiplex PCR assay. TCRdb holds this immuneACCESS table with in-frame rearrangements only. Some clones are missing; in checked studies, unresolved V genes explain under half, and the rest has no known cause. This sample is represented by 200,000 to 300,000 clones; approximately 85% of them were singletons. The ten largest make up more than 4% of the sample. The source material was peripheral blood. The receptors were sampled from a man between 50 and 59 years old with acute or convalescent COVID-19.

The rearrangement links TRBV5-1 to TRBJ2-7; 7 bases are shared with TRBD1. CDR1 is SGHRS, CDR2 YFSETQ, per germline. The CDR3 runs 15 residues. The V segment lost 2 bases and the J segment 0 bases; nucleotides outside the gene matches: 5. CDR3 sequence reads: CASSFLTGASYEQYF. The CDR3 nucleotides read TGCGCCAGCAGCTTTTTAACAGGGGCCTCCTACGAGCAGTACTTC. The entire variable domain, with the rest obtained from reference TRBV5-1 and TRBJ2-7, is as follows: KAGVTQTPRYLIKTRGQQVTLSCSPISGHRSVSWYQQTPGQGLQFLFEYFSETQRNKGNFPGRFSGRQFSNSRSEMNVSTLELGDSALYLCASSFLTGASYEQYFGPGTRLTVT.

The chain links TRBV18 to TRBJ1-1; 9 bases map to TRBD1. The germline V gene encodes CDR1 KGHSH and CDR2 LQKENI. Trimming took 5 bases from V and 7 from J; bases not matched to a gene: 8. This CDR3 is 14 amino acids long. The CDR3 DNA reads TGTGCCAGCTCATCCGGACAGGGGACTGGTGAAGCTTTCTTT. This gives the protein CASSSGQGTGEAFF.

In the case of this clone: This specimen includes other DNA sequences encoding the same CDR3. The V call is TRBV2, the J call TRBJ1-2, with D maybe TRBD1 (6 bases). The CDR3 is made up of 13 amino acids. V was shortened by 6 bases and J by 2 bases, with 10 bases between the two germline ends. Germline V gene lookup returns CDR1 SNHLY and CDR2 FYNNEI. The CDR3 protein is CASSVQGNYGYTF. The CDR3 DNA reads as TGTGCCAGCAGCGTACAGGGAAACTATGGCTACACCTTC.

This rearrangement joins TRBV5-1 to TRBJ1-1; 9 bases agree with TRBD1. The CDR3 has 14 residues. Germline V lookup: CDR1 SGHRS, CDR2 YFSETQ. V lost 4 bases and J lost 5; bases outside the gene matches: 6. Here the CDR3 reads CASSRDREVTEAFF. CDR3 nucleotides: TGCGCCAGCAGCCGGGACAGGGAAGTTACTGAAGCTTTCTTT.

CDR3 bases: TGTGCCACCAGTGATTCGGGACAGCAAGAGACCCAGTACTTC. It specifies CATSDSGQQETQYF. V usage is TRBV24-1 and J usage is TRBJ2-5; 7 nucleotides line up with TRBD1. Per the germline V gene, CDR1 is KGHDR and CDR2 is SFDVKD. V trimming: 2 bases; J trimming: 2 bases; junction bases outside the gene matches: 1. The CDR3 totals 14 residues.

The chain recombines TRBV5-6 with TRBJ2-5; 8 nucleotides line up with TRBD1. Trimming cost V 3 bases and J 5 bases; bases outside gene matches: 9. Germline V gene sequence: CDR1 SGHDT, CDR2 YYEEEE. The CDR3 runs 15 residues. CDR3 sequence: CASSSTGAGVETQYF. DNA for the CDR3: TGTGCCAGCAGCTCGACAGGGGCAGGGGTGGAGACCCAGTACTTC.

The genes are TRBV16 and TRBJ1-1, with unresolved D. The CDR3 runs 16 residues. In germline, CDR1 is KGHSY, CDR2 FQNENV. V was shortened by 1 base and J by 7 bases, with 19 bases between the two germline ends. The CDR3 coding sequence is TGTGCCAGCAGCCAATTGATTTCGAGGGAGGAGAATGAAGCTTTCTTT. It codes for CASSQLISREENEAFF. Drawing the rest from reference TRBV16 and TRBJ1-1, the complete variable domain is GEEVAQTPKHLVRGEGQKAKLYCAPIKGHSYVFWYQQVLKNEFKFLISFQNENVFDETGMPKERFSAKCLPNSPCSLEIQATKLEDSAVYFCASSQLISREENEAFFGQGTRLTVV.

The chain combines TRBV6-5 with TRBJ2-1; D is possibly TRBD1 (6 bases). V was shortened by 3 bases and J by 11 bases, with 17 bases between the two germline ends. Germline V gene sequence: CDR1 MNHEY, CDR2 SVGAGI. The CDR3 runs 14 residues. This CDR3 is CASSYGQGRAQQFF. The CDR3 coding sequence is TGTGCCAGCAGTTATGGGCAGGGGAGAGCCCAGCAGTTCTTC.

In this sample, this clone turned up a few times. The same CDR3 arises from other DNA sequences in this sample as well. The chain carries TRBV12-3 or TRBV12-4 and TRBJ2-5; TRBD2 matches at 7 bases. The CDR3 runs to 13 residues. Trimming cost V 0 bases and J 5 bases; bases outside gene matches: 0. The DNA for the CDR3 is TGTGCCAGCAGTTTAGCGGGAGGGGAGACCCAGTACTTC. This translates into CASSLAGGETQYF.

The chain uses TRBV19 and TRBJ2-6; TRBD1 matches 7 bases. CDR3 size: 16 residues. The germline gives CDR1 LNHDA, CDR2 SQIVND (reference sequence). J was trimmed by 2 bases and V by 4 bases; bases with no gene match: 5. In DNA, the CDR3 is TGTGCCAGTAGTACGGGACAGCACACTGGGGCCAACGTCCTGACTTTC. Its protein is CASSTGQHTGANVLTF.

V and J are TRBV2 and TRBJ2-7; D is perhaps TRBD2 (5 bases). The CDR3 sequence is 12 residues long. The germline CDR1 and CDR2 sequences are SNHLY and FYNNEI. Trimming took off 3 bases at V and 3 bases at J, with 6 bases between the two ends. The CDR3 DNA reads TGTGCCAGCAGTGAGGGGAGCTACGAGCAGTACTTC. This sequence encodes CASSEGSYEQYF.

J is TRBJ2-7 and V is TRBV29-1; the match to TRBD2 covers 9 bases. The CDR3 extends over 13 amino acids. CDR1 SQVTM and CDR2 ANQGSEA come from the germline V gene. The V segment lost 5 bases and the J segment 5 bases; nucleotides outside the gene matches: 7. The CDR3 coding sequence is TGCAGCGTTCGGGGCGGGGGGGCTAACGAGCAGTACTTC. As protein: CSVRGGGANEQYF.

The chain combines TRBV10-2 with TRBJ2-1; a possible D gene is TRBD2 (6 bases). V was cut by 6 bases and J by 9 bases, with 21 bases left in between. Germline CDR1 WSHSY, CDR2 SAAADI. The CDR3 consists of 15 residues. CDR3 nucleotide sequence: TGCGCCAGCAGGAGCGTGGCGGGACCGGGGATTGAGCAGTTCTTC. Translating gives CASRSVAGPGIEQFF.